The 2 T cell receptor beta chains below come from one sample, sequenced in a study of blood T cell repertoires in COVID-19. Method: immunoSEQ multiplex PCR; TCRdb's copy keeps in-frame clones and lacks some. Of 140,000 or so clones in the sample, around 78% are singletons; the top ten hold about 2%. Material for sequencing was peripheral blood. The receptors stem from a woman in her fifties or sixties with acute or convalescent COVID-19.

This clone was seen ten or more times. V usage is TRBV6-2 or TRBV6-3 and J usage is TRBJ2-2; TRBD1 is a possible D gene (7 bases). V lost 5 bases, J lost 6 bases, and 16 bases lay in between. The CDR3 consists of 15 residues. CDR1 and CDR2 from the germline V gene are MNHEY and SVGEGT. CDR3 in amino acids: CASSVQGRGPGELFF. In DNA, the CDR3 is TGTGCCAGCAGTGTACAGGGGCGGGGTCCCGGGGAGCTGTTTTTT.

The CDR3: CASSLAASSYNEQFF. The CDR3 bases are TGTGCCAGCAGTTTAGCGGCCAGCTCCTACAATGAGCAGTTCTTC. This chain uses TRBV27 with TRBJ2-1; D call uncertain. The germline gives CDR1 MNHEY, CDR2 SMNVEV (reference sequence). The CDR3 has 15 residues. V lost 2 bases and J 0 bases, leaving 8 bases between the germline ends.